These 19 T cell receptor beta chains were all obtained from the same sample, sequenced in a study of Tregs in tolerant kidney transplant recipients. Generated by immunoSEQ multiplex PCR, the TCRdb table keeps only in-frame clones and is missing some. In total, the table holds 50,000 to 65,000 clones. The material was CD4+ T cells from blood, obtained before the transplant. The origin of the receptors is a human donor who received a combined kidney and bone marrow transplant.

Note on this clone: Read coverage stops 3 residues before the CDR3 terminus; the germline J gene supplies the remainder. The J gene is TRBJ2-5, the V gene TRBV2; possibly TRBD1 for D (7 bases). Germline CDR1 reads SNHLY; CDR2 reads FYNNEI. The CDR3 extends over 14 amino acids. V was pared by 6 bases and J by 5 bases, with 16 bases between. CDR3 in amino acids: CASRKRTGGETQYF. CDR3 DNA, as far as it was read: TGTGCCAGCAGGAAACGGACAGGAGGGGAGACC.

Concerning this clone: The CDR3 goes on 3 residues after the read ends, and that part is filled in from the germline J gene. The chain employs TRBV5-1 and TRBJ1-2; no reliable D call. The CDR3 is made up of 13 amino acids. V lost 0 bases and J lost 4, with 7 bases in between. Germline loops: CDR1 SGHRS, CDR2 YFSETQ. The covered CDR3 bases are TGCGCCAGCAGCTTGGCGCCTATCTATGGC. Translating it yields CASSLAPIYG. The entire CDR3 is CASSLAPIYGYTF.

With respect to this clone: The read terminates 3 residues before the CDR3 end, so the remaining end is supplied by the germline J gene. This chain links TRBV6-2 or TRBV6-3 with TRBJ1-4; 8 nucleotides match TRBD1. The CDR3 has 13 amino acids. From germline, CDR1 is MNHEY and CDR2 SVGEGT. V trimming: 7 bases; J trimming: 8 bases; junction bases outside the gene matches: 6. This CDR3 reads CASTVDREEKLFF. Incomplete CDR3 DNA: TGTGCCAGCACCGTGGACAGGGAAGAAAAA.

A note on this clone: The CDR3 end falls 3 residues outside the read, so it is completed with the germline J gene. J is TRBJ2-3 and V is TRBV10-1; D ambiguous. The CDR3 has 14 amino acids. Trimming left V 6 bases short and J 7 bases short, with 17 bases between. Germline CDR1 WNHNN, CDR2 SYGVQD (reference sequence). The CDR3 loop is CASSQDTKSHTQYF. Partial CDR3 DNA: TGCGCCAGCAGCCAGGATACCAAAAGCCATACG.

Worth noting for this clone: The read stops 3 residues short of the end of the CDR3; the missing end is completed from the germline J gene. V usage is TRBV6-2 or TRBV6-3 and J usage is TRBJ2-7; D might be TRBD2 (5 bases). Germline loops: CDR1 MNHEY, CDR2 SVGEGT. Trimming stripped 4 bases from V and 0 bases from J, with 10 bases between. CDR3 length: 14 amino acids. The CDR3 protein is CASSLDSVSYEQYF. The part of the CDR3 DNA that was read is TGTGCCAGCAGTTTAGATAGCGTCTCCTACGAG.

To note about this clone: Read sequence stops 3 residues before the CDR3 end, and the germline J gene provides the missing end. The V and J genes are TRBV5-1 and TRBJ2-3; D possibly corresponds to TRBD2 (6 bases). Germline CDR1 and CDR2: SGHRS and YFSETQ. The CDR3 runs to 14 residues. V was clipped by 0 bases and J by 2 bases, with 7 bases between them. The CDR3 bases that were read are TGCGCCAGCAGCTTGGGGAGGGTCACAGATACG. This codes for CASSLGRVTDT. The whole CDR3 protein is CASSLGRVTDTQYF. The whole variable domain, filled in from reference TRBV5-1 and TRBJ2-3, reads KAGVTQTPRYLIKTRGQQVTLSCSPISGHRSVSWYQQTPGQGLQFLFEYFSETQRNKGNFPGRFSGRQFSNSRSEMNVSTLELGDSALYLCASSLGRVTDTQYFGPGTRLTVL.

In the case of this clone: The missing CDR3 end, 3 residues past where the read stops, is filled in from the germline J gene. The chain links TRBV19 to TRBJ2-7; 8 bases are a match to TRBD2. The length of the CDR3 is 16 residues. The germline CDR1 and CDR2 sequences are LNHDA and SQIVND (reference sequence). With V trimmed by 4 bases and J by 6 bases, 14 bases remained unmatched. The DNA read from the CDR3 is TGTGCCAGTAGTAACAACATCGGGCGGGAGGCCGTCGAG. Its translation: CASSNNIGREAVE. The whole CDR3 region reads CASSNNIGREAVEQYF.

The covered CDR3 bases are TGTGCCAGCAGTGAATCCTCGTACTATGGC. Amino acids: CASSESSYYG. In full, the CDR3 is CASSESSYYGYTF. This rearrangement joins TRBV2 to TRBJ1-2; D ambiguous. The read stops 3 residues short of the end of the CDR3; the missing end is completed from the germline J gene. V lost 2 bases and J lost 3, with 7 bases in between. The germline CDR1 and CDR2 sequences are SNHLY and FYNNEI. The CDR3 has 13 amino acids.

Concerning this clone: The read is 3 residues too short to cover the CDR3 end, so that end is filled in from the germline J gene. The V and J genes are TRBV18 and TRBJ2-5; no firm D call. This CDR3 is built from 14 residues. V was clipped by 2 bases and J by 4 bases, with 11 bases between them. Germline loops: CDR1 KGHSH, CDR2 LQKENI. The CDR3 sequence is CASSPGRRPETQYF. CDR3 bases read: TGTGCCAGCTCACCAGGGCGTCGGCCAGAGACC.

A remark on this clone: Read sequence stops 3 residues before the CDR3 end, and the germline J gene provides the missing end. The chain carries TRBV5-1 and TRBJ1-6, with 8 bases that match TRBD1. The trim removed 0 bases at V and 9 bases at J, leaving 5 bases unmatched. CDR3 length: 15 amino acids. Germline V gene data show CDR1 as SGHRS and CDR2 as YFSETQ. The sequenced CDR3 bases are TGCGCCAGCAGCTTGGTCGGACAGGGCGTTTCACCC. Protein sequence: CASSLVGQGVSP. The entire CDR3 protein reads CASSLVGQGVSPLHF.

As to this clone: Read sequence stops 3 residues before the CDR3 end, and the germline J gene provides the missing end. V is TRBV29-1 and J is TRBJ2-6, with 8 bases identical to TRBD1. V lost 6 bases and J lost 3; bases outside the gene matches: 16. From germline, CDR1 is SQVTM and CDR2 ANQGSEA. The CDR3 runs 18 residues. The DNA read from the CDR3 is TGCAGCGTGGAGGAGTCAGGGGGCCGGTTACTTGGGGCCAACGTC. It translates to CSVEESGGRLLGANV. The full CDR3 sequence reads CSVEESGGRLLGANVLTF.

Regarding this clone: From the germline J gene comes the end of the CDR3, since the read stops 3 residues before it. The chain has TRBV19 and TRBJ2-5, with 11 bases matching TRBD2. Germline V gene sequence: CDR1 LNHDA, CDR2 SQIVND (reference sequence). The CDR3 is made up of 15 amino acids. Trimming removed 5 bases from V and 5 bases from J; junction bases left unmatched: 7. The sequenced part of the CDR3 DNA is TGTGCCAGTAGTTTCACTAGCGGGAGTACGGAGACC. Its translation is CASSFTSGSTET. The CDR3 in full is CASSFTSGSTETQYF.

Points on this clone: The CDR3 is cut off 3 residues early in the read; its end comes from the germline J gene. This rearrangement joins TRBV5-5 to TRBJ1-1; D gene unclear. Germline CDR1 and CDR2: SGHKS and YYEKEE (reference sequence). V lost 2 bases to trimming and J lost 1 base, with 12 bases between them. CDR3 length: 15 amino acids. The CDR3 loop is CASSFSALGNTEAFF. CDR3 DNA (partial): TGTGCCAGCAGCTTTTCGGCTCTAGGGAACACTGAA.

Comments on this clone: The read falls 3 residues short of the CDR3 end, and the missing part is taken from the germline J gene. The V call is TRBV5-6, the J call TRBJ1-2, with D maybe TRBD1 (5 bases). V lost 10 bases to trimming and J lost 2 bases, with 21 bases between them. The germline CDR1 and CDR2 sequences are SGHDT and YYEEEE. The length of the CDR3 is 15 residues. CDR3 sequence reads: CAASRGGSLNYGYTF. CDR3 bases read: TGTGCCGCATCCCGGGGGGGTTCACTAAACTATGGC.

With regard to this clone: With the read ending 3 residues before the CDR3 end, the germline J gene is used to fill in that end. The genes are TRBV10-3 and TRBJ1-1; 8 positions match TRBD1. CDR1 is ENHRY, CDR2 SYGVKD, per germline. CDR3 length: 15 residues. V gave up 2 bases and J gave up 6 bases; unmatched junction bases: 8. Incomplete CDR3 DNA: TGTGCCATCAGTGAGCTGGGCAGGGGGCCCGCTGAA. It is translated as CAISELGRGPAE. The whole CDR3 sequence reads CAISELGRGPAEAFF.

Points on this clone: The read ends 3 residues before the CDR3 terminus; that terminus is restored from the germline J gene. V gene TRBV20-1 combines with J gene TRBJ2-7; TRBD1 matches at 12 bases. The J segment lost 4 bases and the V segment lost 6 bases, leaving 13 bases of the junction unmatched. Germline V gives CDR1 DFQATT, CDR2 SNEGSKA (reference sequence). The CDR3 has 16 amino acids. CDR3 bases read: TGCAGTGCAACCCCGGGACAGGGGGCGGTTCGGTACGAG. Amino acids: CSATPGQGAVRYE. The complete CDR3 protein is CSATPGQGAVRYEQYF.

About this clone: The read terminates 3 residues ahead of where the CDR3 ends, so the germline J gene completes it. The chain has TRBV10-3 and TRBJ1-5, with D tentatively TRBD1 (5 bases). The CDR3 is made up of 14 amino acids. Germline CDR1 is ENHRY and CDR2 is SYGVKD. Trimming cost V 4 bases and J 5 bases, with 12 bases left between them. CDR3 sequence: CAISAGDGDQPQHF. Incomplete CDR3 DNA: TGTGCCATCAGTGCGGGGGACGGCGATCAGCCC.

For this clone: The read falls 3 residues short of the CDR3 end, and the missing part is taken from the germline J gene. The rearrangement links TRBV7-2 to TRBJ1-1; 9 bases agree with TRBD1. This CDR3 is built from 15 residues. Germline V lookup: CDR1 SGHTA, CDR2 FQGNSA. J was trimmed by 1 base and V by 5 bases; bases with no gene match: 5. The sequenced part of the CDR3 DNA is TGTGCCAGCAGCCCCCGGACAGGGGAGAACACTGAA. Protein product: CASSPRTGENTE. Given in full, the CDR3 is CASSPRTGENTEAFF.

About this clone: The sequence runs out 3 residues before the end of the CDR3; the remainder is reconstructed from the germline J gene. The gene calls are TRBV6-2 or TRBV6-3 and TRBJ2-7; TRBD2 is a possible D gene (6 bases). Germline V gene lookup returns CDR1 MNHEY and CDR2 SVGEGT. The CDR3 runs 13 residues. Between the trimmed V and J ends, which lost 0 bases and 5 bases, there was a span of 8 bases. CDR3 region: CASSYSRGNEQYF. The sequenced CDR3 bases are TGTGCCAGCAGTTACTCGCGGGGAAACGAG.